This is a list of T cell receptor beta chains from one sample in a study of cytotoxic CD8 clonotypes in ibrutinib-treated CLL. Some clones are missing from TCRdb's copy, which holds only in-frame ones; the method was immunoSEQ multiplex PCR. The sample consists of around 140,000 clones, 70% to 90% of them appearing once. The starting material was PBMCs, obtained after 24 months of ibrutinib treatment. The receptors originated from a human donor with chronic lymphocytic leukemia. The CDR3 runs from the conserved cysteine through the conserved F or W. D genes are given only for firm matches. The size of a clone is reported for some rows only, either as once, few or many, or as a class for expanded clones.

cdr3_length	v_call	j_call	clone_size	d_call	cdr3_nt	cdr3_aa
18	TRBV27	TRBJ2-1	-	TRBD2	TGTGCCAGCGGAGGCCAACAGATATTAGCGGGAGGGGGGAGTGAGCAGTTCTTC	CASGGQQILAGGGSEQFF
14	TRBV4-1	TRBJ1-2	-	TRBD1	TGCGCCAGCAGCTTGACAGGGGGAAACTATGGCTACACCTTC	CASSLTGGNYGYTF
17	TRBV5-1	TRBJ2-7	-	-	TGCGCCAGCTCCCTCCGGGCCGGGACCCTATTATCCTACGAGCAGTACTTC	CASSLRAGTLLSYEQYF
11	TRBV18	TRBJ2-7	once	-	TGTGCCAGCTCACCCGATTACGAGCAGTACTTC	CASSPDYEQYF
16	TRBV28	TRBJ1-6	-	-	TGTGCCACCCGGAGGGCCATTGTCTCCTATAATTCACCCCTCCACTTT	CATRRAIVSYNSPLHF
13	TRBV6-5	TRBJ2-5	few	-	TGTGCCAGCGGGGAGGCACAGAAAGAGACCCAGTACTTC	CASGEAQKETQYF
14	TRBV18	TRBJ1-1	-	-	TGTGCCAGCTCACCACCATCAGTGAACACTGAAGCTTTCTTT	CASSPPSVNTEAFF
19	TRBV5-1	TRBJ2-1	-	TRBD2	TGCGCCAGCAGCTTATTAACCGGGACTAGCGGGAGAGTCTACAATGAGCAGTTCTTC	CASSLLTGTSGRVYNEQFF
14	TRBV30	TRBJ1-6	-	TRBD1	TGTGCCTGGAGTTTTCGGACAGGGGCCTCACCCCTCCACTTT	CAWSFRTGASPLHF
16	TRBV5-4	TRBJ2-3	-	TRBD2	TGTGCCAGCAGCCGGCCTCTAGCGGGAAAAGGAGATACGCAGTATTTT	CASSRPLAGKGDTQYF
14	TRBV6-5	TRBJ1-1	few	-	TGTGCCAGCAGTCTCCCAAGGGGGGTTGGAGGGGCTTTCTTT	CASSLPRGVGGAFF
15	TRBV5-1	TRBJ1-5	few	TRBD1	TGCGCCAGCAGCTTGGGGGACAGTCCCAATCAGCCCCAGCATTTT	CASSLGDSPNQPQHF
16	TRBV9	TRBJ2-2	-	TRBD1	TGTGCCAGCAGCGTAGCTGGGACAGTGAACACCGGGGAGCTGTTTTTT	CASSVAGTVNTGELFF
11	TRBV30	TRBJ2-1	few	-	TGTGCCTGGACCGAGAGGGCTGAGCAGTTCTTC	CAWTERAEQFF
15	TRBV28	TRBJ1-1	-	TRBD1	TGTGCCAGCAGCTCTGCGGACAGGGGGAACACTGAAGCTTTCTTT	CASSSADRGNTEAFF
18	TRBV5-1	TRBJ1-1	-	-	TGCGCCAGCAGCATAATACAGGGAAGAGGGGGGTTGAACACTGAAGCTTTCTTT	CASSIIQGRGGLNTEAFF
15	TRBV7-3	TRBJ2-7	-	-	TGTGCCAGCAGCTTAGCAGGGTCAGGGGCTGCCGAGCAGTACTTC	CASSLAGSGAAEQYF
16	TRBV5-4	TRBJ2-2	few	-	TGTGCCAGCAGCTTGAATCCGGGGGCGAACACCGGGGAGCTGTTTTTT	CASSLNPGANTGELFF
14	TRBV5-4	TRBJ1-1	-	-	TGTGCCAGCAGCTTGGAATTGGGAGACCTCAGAGCTTTCTTT	CASSLELGDLRAFF
15	TRBV5-6	TRBJ2-1	-	TRBD2	TGTGCCAGTATGGGCACGGGACTAGCTTACAATGAGCAGTTCTTC	CASMGTGLAYNEQFF
16	TRBV4-2	TRBJ1-6	-	TRBD1	TGTGCCAGCAGCCAAGGGACCGGGACAGGGAGTTCACCCCTCCACTTT	CASSQGTGTGSSPLHF
17	TRBV4-1	TRBJ2-6	-	-	TGCGCCAGCAGCCAAGATAATTCCTTCTCTGGGGCCAACGTCCTGACTTTC	CASSQDNSFSGANVLTF
13	TRBV6-1	TRBJ2-1	-	TRBD1	TGTGCCAGCAGCATAATACAGGGGTATGAGCAGTTCTTC	CASSIIQGYEQFF
18	TRBV7-3	TRBJ1-5	few	-	TGTGCCAGCAGCCTCGGGCGGACAGACAGATATAGCAATCAGCCCCAGCATTTT	CASSLGRTDRYSNQPQHF
16	TRBV19	TRBJ2-2	-	-	TGTGCCAGTAGTATAGTGGAGGGGGCAGGCACCGGGGAGCTGTTTTTT	CASSIVEGAGTGELFF
13	TRBV14	TRBJ1-1	few	-	TGTGCCAGCAGCCAAGATACACAGACCGAAGCTTTCTTT	CASSQDTQTEAFF
15	TRBV28	TRBJ2-7	-	-	TGTGCCAGCAGTTCCGCCGGACTGGGACCCTACGAGCAGTACTTC	CASSSAGLGPYEQYF
13	TRBV6-1	TRBJ1-5	-	-	TGTGCCAGCAGCCCCCTGACCTTGGAGCCCCAGCATTTT	CASSPLTLEPQHF
15	TRBV21-1	TRBJ2-7	few	-	TGTGCCAGCAGCAGGAGGATCCTCCGATTTTACGAGCAGTACTTC	CASSRRILRFYEQYF
17	TRBV4-3	TRBJ2-1	-	TRBD2	TGCGCCAGCAGCCAAGTCTCCTCCAGCGGGAGCTACAATGAGCAGTTCTTC	CASSQVSSSGSYNEQFF
14	TRBV4-3	TRBJ2-3	-	-	TGCGCCAGCAGCCAAGCCTCGGACCCAGATACGCAGTATTTT	CASSQASDPDTQYF
14	TRBV19	TRBJ2-6	-	-	TGTGCCAGTGATTTCGTGGGTGGGGCCAACGTCCTGACTTTC	CASDFVGGANVLTF
17	TRBV4-3	TRBJ2-3	-	-	TGCGCCAGCAGCCAAGACTGGTGGCGTGGAAGCACAGATACGCAGTATTTT	CASSQDWWRGSTDTQYF
12	TRBV6-5	TRBJ2-3	-	-	TGTGCCAGCAGTTACGCGGGTGATACGCAGTATTTT	CASSYAGDTQYF
11	TRBV6-1	TRBJ1-2	few	-	TGTGCCAGCAGCACAAACTATGGCTACACCTTC	CASSTNYGYTF
11	TRBV6-5	TRBJ2-7	-	-	TGTGCCAGCAGCGCAGGGTACGAGCAGTACTTC	CASSAGYEQYF
15	TRBV13	TRBJ2-1	-	-	TGTGCCAGCAGCCAGGTCCCCACTCGGAACAATGAGCAGTTCTTC	CASSQVPTRNNEQFF